This paragraph covers one TCR beta chain sequence. Its antigen remains unidentified. Germline trimming cut 4 bases from V and 2 bases from J; bases unmatched to any gene: 9. Germline loops: CDR1 SGHRS, CDR2 YFSETQ. The CDR3 is made up of 17 amino acids. Among the 120 or so subjects of the validation cohort, separate from the roughly 650-subject first cohort, were the donors. The record originates from a study of cytomegalovirus exposure and HLA in healthy donors. Study-wide results and limits: The study flagged about 150 TCR beta chains as cytomegalovirus-associated. The dataset shows that most TCR sequences were rare, while some public TCRs occurred in many donors.

Libraries were prepared by immunoSEQ multiplex PCR; TCRdb keeps only in-frame clonotypes and omits some of them. The repertoire holds around 200,000 clones, with 80% to 85% as singletons. The receptor was derived from a woman aged 18-29 years in good health and CMV-seropositive. The specimen sequenced was PBMCs. The chain employs TRBV5-1 and TRBJ2-3; 11 bases agree with TRBD1. CDR3 sequence reads: CASSLGRTGGYTDTQYF. CDR3 bases: TGCGCCAGCAGCCTGGGTCGGACAGGGGGCTACACAGATACGCAGTATTTT.